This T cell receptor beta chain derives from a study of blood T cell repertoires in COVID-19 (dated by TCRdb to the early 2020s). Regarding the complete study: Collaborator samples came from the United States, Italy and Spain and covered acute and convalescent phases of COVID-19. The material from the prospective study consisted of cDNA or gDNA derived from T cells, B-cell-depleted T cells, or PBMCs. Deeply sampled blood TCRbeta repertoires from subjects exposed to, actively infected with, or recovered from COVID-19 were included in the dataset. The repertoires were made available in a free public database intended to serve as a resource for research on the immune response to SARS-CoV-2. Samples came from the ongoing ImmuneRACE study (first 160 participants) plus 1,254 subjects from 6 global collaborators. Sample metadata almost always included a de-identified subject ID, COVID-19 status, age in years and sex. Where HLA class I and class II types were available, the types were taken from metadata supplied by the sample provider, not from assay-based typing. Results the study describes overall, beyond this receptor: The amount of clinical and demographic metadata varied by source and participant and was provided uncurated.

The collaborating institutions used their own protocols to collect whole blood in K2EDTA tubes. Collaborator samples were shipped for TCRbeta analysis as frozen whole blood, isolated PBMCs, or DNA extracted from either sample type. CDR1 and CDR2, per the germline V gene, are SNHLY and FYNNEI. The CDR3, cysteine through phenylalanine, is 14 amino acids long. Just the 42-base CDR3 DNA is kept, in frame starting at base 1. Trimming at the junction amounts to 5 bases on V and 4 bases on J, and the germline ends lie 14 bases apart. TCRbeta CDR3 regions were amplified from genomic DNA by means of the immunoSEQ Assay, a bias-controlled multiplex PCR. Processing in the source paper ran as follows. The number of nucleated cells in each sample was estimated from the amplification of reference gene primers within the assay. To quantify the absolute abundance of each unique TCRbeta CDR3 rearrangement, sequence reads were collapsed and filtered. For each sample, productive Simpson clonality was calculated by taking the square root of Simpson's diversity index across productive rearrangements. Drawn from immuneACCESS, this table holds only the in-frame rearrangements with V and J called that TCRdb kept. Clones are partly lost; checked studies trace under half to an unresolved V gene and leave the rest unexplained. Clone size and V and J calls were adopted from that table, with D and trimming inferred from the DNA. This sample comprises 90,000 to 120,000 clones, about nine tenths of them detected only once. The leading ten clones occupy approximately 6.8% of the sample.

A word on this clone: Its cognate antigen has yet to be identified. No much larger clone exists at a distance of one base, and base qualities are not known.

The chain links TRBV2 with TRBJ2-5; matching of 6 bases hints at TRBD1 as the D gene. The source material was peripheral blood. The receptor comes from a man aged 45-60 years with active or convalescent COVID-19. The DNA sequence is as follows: TGTGCCAGCAGTACCCAGGGGTTCGGAGAGACCCAGTACTTC. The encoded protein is CASSTQGFGETQYF.